The T cell receptor beta chain described here comes from a study of somatic mutations in cytotoxic T cells in rheumatoid arthritis (dated by TCRdb to about 2017). With regard to the full study: Before any treatment started and right after they were diagnosed, patients gave peripheral blood samples (more than 27 ml EDTA). A FACSAria II or Sony SH800 was used to flow-sort some V beta antibody-stained T-cell populations at nearly 100% purity, and TCRB sequencing was also done on sorted V beta1+ cells. Whether expanded CD8+ T-cell clones in untreated, newly diagnosed rheumatoid arthritis carry somatic mutations was the study question, and clonality was characterized with TCRB deep sequencing. A total of around 65 rheumatoid arthritis patients and 20 to 25 healthy controls underwent TCRB deep sequencing. Patient and control groups had essentially identical median ages. Points the paper makes about the study in general: CD8+ T-cell clonality did not differ significantly between rheumatoid arthritis patients and age-matched healthy controls. In patients, CD8+ clonality rose with age (Spearman r ~ 0.49), which was not the case in healthy controls. The largest CD8+ clone made up more than 20% of CD8+ cells in 8 of 65 patients, and blood and synovial fluid shared several identical CD8+ TCRB sequences. The slight underrepresentation of TRBV07 in patients was not corrected for multiple comparisons. The expanded CD8+ clones had unknown antigen targets, and not appearing in virus-specific databases did not rule out that they were virus-specific.

CD4+ and CD8+ cells were isolated by positive magnetic bead selection on an AutoMACS, and purity was checked by flow cytometry. After a first flow cytometry screen using a TCR V beta antibody panel, clonal expansions were characterized through TCRB deep sequencing of sorted CD8+ fractions. Peripheral blood mononuclear cells were isolated by Ficoll-Paque PLUS density gradient separation. Nucleospin Tissue or Tissue XS kits were used to extract DNA from CD4-enriched, CD8-enriched or PBMC samples, and a Qubit 2.0 fluorometer was used for quantification. Comments on this clone: What this receptor recognizes is not known. No base quality values were provided; no much bigger clone lies one nucleotide off.

The CDR3 contains 15 residues, cysteine and phenylalanine counted. The sequence is cut down to CDR3 DNA, 45 bases in frame from base 1. Taken from the germline V gene, the CDR1 and CDR2 loops are LGHNA and YNFKEQ. Trimming leaves V shorter by 1 base and J shorter by 11 bases, with the junction holding 8 bases beyond the gene matches. The immunoSEQ assay was applied to genomic DNA for TCRB CDR3 sequencing. Turning to the authors' computational methods: Published virus-specific TCRB sequences were compared with patient CD8+ clones larger than 1%, and only a few matches were found. The analyses included only productive TCRB rearrangements. Defining a clone by its unique TCRB CDR3 sequence, the study calculated clonality as a productive clonality index derived from Shannon entropy. Repertoire overlap between two samples was calculated from the template counts of each clone relative to total templates per sample. V-gene usage from TCRB sequencing and V-gene usage measured by flow cytometry were correlated (Spearman r of about 0.56). Entries here come from immuneACCESS through TCRdb and include only in-frame sequences with V and J called. Some clones fail to appear in such tables; in the studies checked, an unresolved V gene covers under half of the shortfall, and the cause of the remainder is unknown. V, J and clone size were drawn from that table, and D and trimming were deduced from the DNA. Within this sample are 13,000 or so clones, with 82% of them counted one time only. The ten largest account for roughly 27% of the sample.

Input material: CD8+ T cells sorted from blood. The V and J segments used are TRBV4-2 and TRBJ1-3, with 10 middle bases fitting TRBD1. This clonotype was sampled from an adult with rheumatoid arthritis. The DNA is as follows: TGTGCCAGCAGCCAAGGGAGGGACAGGGGAAGGGCCATATATTTT. Its translation reads: CASSQGRDRGRAIYF.